These 25 T cell receptor beta chains share one sample of origin, sequenced in a study of radiation and T cells in renal cell carcinoma. Regarding time point: baseline pretreatment blood. As to treatment: 15 Gy SBRT to primary tumor, nephrectomy 4 weeks later. Here immunoSEQ multiplex PCR was the method, and the copy in TCRdb shows in-frame clones only, minus some. The sample yields approximately 120,000 clones, approximately 78% seen once. Material: blood, obtained from a patient whose treatment included radiotherapy and nephrectomy. These receptors were collected from a woman aged 55-70 years with renal cell carcinoma.

This chain links TRBV7-9 with TRBJ2-1, with 8 nucleotides matching TRBD2. With 4 bases clipped from V and 9 bases from J, the junction kept 11 bases outside the gene matches. This CDR3 has 15 amino acids. Germline loops: CDR1 SEHNR, CDR2 FQNEAQ (reference sequence). For the CDR3, the DNA is TGTGCCAGCAGCTCCTGGGCAGCGGGGGTTAGTGAGCAGTTCTTC. Translation gives CASSSWAAGVSEQFF. Using reference TRBV7-9 and TRBJ2-1 for the parts outside the CDR3, the full variable domain is DTGVSQNPRHKITKRGQNVTFRCDPISEHNRLYWYRQTLGQGPEFLTYFQNEAQLEKSRLLSDRFSAERPKGSFSTLEIQRTEQGDSAMYLCASSSWAAGVSEQFFGPGTRLTVL.

The chain has TRBV5-1 and TRBJ1-1, with D unresolved. This CDR3 is 14 amino acids long. V lost 0 bases to trimming and J lost 0 bases, with 6 bases between them. Germline assignment: CDR1 SGHRS and CDR2 YFSETQ. CDR3 sequence: CASSLELLNTEAFF. CDR3 DNA sequence: TGCGCCAGCAGCTTGGAGCTGCTGAACACTGAAGCTTTCTTT. Filled out from reference TRBV5-1 and TRBJ1-1, the complete variable domain reads KAGVTQTPRYLIKTRGQQVTLSCSPISGHRSVSWYQQTPGQGLQFLFEYFSETQRNKGNFPGRFSGRQFSNSRSEMNVSTLELGDSALYLCASSLELLNTEAFFGQGTRLTVV.

Worth noting for this clone: The junction departs from the called germline gene at one end, perhaps through a read error. The genes are TRBV6-1 and TRBJ1-3, with D hard to call. Germline V CDR1 and CDR2: MNHNS, SASEGT. The CDR3 has 13 amino acids. CDR3 coding DNA: TGTGCCAGCAGAGAAGAGGCCGGAAACACCATATATTTT. This encodes CASREEAGNTIYF.

The sample holds a few counts of this clone. The CDR3 loop reads CASSERGTQYF. The CDR3 nucleotides are TGCGCCAGCAGTGAAAGGGGGACCCAGTACTTC. The rearrangement links TRBV10-1 to TRBJ2-5; tentative D call: TRBD1 (5 bases). Between the trimmed V and J ends, which lost 3 bases and 7 bases, there was a span of 6 bases. The germline CDR1 and CDR2 sequences are WNHNN and SYGVQD (reference sequence). CDR3 length: 11 residues.

The chain carries TRBV29-1 and TRBJ1-3, with 7 bases matching TRBD1. The V gene's germline CDR1 is SQVTM and CDR2 ANQGSEA. The CDR3 spans 18 residues. V lost 0 bases and J lost 2; bases outside the gene matches: 13. The CDR3 region is CSVEDLRGGGVPGNTIYF. For the CDR3, the DNA is TGCAGCGTTGAAGATCTTCGAGGAGGGGGCGTTCCTGGAAACACCATATATTTT.

This sequence joins TRBV29-1 and TRBJ1-3, with 8 bases identical to TRBD1. The CDR3 runs to 15 residues. Germline V lookup: CDR1 SQVTM, CDR2 ANQGSEA. The V segment lost 7 bases and the J segment 2 bases; nucleotides outside the gene matches: 10. The CDR3 DNA reads as TGCAGCGCCTCGATAGGGACAGGCCCTGGAAACACCATATATTTT. It encodes CSASIGTGPGNTIYF. The full variable domain, its missing parts supplied by reference TRBV29-1 and TRBJ1-3, is SAVISQKPSRDICQRGTSLTIQCQVDSQVTMMFWYRQQPGQSLTLIATANQGSEATYESGFVIDKFPISRPNLTFSTLTVSNMSPEDSSIYLCSASIGTGPGNTIYFGEGSWLTVV.

Only one count was recorded for this clone. The J gene is TRBJ2-7, the V gene TRBV6-6; no definite D call. CDR1 is MNHNY and CDR2 is SVGAGI in the germline V gene (reference sequence). Trimming left V 11 bases short and J 0 bases short, with 20 bases between. CDR3 length: 15 amino acids. CDR3 protein: CAALVYGGRSYEQYF. The CDR3 bases are TGTGCCGCTCTGGTATATGGCGGACGCTCCTACGAGCAGTACTTC.

J is TRBJ1-5 and V is TRBV7-2; D gene ambiguous. V lost 5 bases and J 0 bases, leaving 5 bases between the germline ends. The CDR3 contains 13 residues. Germline lookup yields CDR1 SGHTA and CDR2 FQGNSA. Here the CDR3 reads CASSPNSNQPQHF. CDR3 coding DNA: TGTGCCAGCAGCCCCAATAGCAATCAGCCCCAGCATTTT.

This chain uses TRBV2 with TRBJ1-5; D unresolved. This CDR3 has 14 amino acids. The V gene's germline CDR1 is SNHLY and CDR2 FYNNEI. V was trimmed by 2 bases and J by 4 bases, leaving 9 bases between them. CDR3 coding DNA: TGTGCCAGCAGTGAATTGAGGCAGAATCAGCCCCAGCATTTT. It translates to CASSELRQNQPQHF.

The DNA of the CDR3 is TGTGCCAGTAGCATGGACAGTGAGCAGTACTTC. Protein sequence: CASSMDSEQYF. The gene calls are TRBV19 and TRBJ2-7, with a possible D match to TRBD1 (6 bases). CDR1 LNHDA and CDR2 SQIVND come from the germline V gene (reference sequence). CDR3 length: 11 residues. V lost 6 bases, J lost 7 bases, and 10 bases lay in between.

This clone appeared a single time. This sequence joins TRBV28 and TRBJ1-1; D is unclear. Germline V gene data show CDR1 as MDHEN and CDR2 as SYDVKM. This CDR3 region has 13 residues. Trimming stripped 2 bases from V and 5 bases from J, with 9 bases between. The CDR3 sequence: CASSLGEGTEAFF. CDR3 sequence (DNA): TGTGCCAGCAGTTTAGGGGAAGGAACTGAAGCTTTCTTT. Filled out from reference TRBV28 and TRBJ1-1, the complete variable domain reads DVKVTQSSRYLVKRTGEKVFLECVQDMDHENMFWYRQDPGLGLRLIYFSYDVKMKEKGDIPEGYSVSREKKERFSLILESASTNQTSMYLCASSLGEGTEAFFGQGTRLTVV.

The genes are TRBV7-2 and TRBJ1-1; TRBD1 matches at 7 bases. The trim removed 3 bases at V and 3 bases at J, leaving 7 bases unmatched. The V gene's germline CDR1 is SGHTA and CDR2 FQGNSA. CDR3 length: 15 amino acids. CDR3 amino acids: CASSFDRAGDTEAFF. DNA for the CDR3: TGTGCCAGCAGCTTCGACAGGGCCGGGGACACTGAAGCTTTCTTT.

In its sample, this clone was seen a few times. The rearrangement links TRBV28 to TRBJ1-2; weak D call: TRBD1 (6 bases). Germline CDR1 is MDHEN and CDR2 is SYDVKM. V was clipped by 8 bases and J by 5 bases, with 24 bases between them. The CDR3 length is 16 residues. The CDR3 region has the DNA TGTGCCAGCTCCTCGGACAGTGGCGTTAAGAGATATGGCTACACCTTC. Translation: CASSSDSGVKRYGYTF.

The rearrangement joins TRBV6-6 to TRBJ2-3; 9 nucleotides agree with TRBD2. With V trimmed by 6 bases and J by 4 bases, 11 bases remained unmatched. CDR1 and CDR2 from the germline V gene are MNHNY and SVGAGI (reference sequence). The CDR3 runs 16 residues. This chain's CDR3 is CASRTSPGGGADTQYF. The CDR3 nucleotides read TGTGCCAGCAGGACCTCGCCTGGCGGGGGGGCAGATACGCAGTATTTT.

There are a few counts of this clone. V usage is TRBV19 and J usage is TRBJ2-2, with 11 bases aligning to TRBD2. The CDR3 has 17 residues. Per the germline V gene, CDR1 is LNHDA and CDR2 is SQIVND (reference sequence). The trim removed 2 bases at V and 6 bases at J, leaving 8 bases unmatched. DNA of the CDR3: TGTGCCAGTAGTATACCCAAACTAGCGGGGGCCCCCGGGGAGCTGTTTTTT. This codes for CASSIPKLAGAPGELFF.

The chain recombines TRBV27 with TRBJ1-1, with D possibly being TRBD1 (6 bases). Trimming pared 0 bases from V and 10 bases from J, leaving 18 bases between. Germline V gene sequence: CDR1 MNHEY, CDR2 SMNVEV (reference sequence). This CDR3 is built from 15 residues. As DNA, the CDR3 is TGTGCCAGCAGTTTATCGTACAGGGCCACGTCAGGAGCTTTCTTT. The encoded protein is CASSLSYRATSGAFF.

The V gene is TRBV4-3, the J gene TRBJ2-7; possibly TRBD2 for D (5 bases). CDR1 and CDR2 (germline): LGHNA, YSLEER. Trimming took off 0 bases at V and 0 bases at J, with 9 bases between the two ends. The CDR3 spans 15 residues. The CDR3 is CASSQDRGSSYEQYF. The CDR3 DNA is TGCGCCAGCAGCCAAGATCGGGGTAGCTCCTACGAGCAGTACTTC.

The V and J genes are TRBV7-3 and TRBJ2-1; TRBD2 matches 13 bases. V lost 4 bases, J lost 6 bases, and 6 bases stayed unmatched. The CDR3 is made up of 16 amino acids. The germline V gene encodes CDR1 SGHTA and CDR2 FQGTGA. CDR3 DNA: TGTGCCAGCAGCTCCTTACTAGCGGGGGGGCCCAATGAGCAGTTCTTC. Amino acid sequence: CASSSLLAGGPNEQFF.

CDR3 residues: CASSLVAGGSNQPQHF. DNA for the CDR3: TGTGCCAGCAGCTTGGTGGCAGGGGGAAGCAATCAGCCCCAGCATTTT. The V and J genes are TRBV5-5 and TRBJ1-5; 7 nucleotides agree with TRBD1. CDR1 is SGHKS and CDR2 is YYEKEE in the germline V gene (reference sequence). This CDR3 is built from 16 residues. J lost 1 base, V lost 0 bases, and 4 bases had no gene match.

The chain has TRBV27 and TRBJ1-1; D unclear. The V end lost 2 bases, the J end lost 0 bases, and 4 bases lay between the germline ends. The germline V gene has CDR1 MNHEY and CDR2 SMNVEV (reference sequence). This CDR3 region has 13 residues. This CDR3 is CASSLQVNTEAFF. The DNA of the CDR3 is TGTGCCAGCAGTTTACAGGTGAACACTGAAGCTTTCTTT.

This chain links TRBV28 with TRBJ1-2; D not resolved. Germline CDR1 MDHEN, CDR2 SYDVKM. The ends were cut back, 5 bases at V and 7 bases at J, with 17 bases in the middle. The CDR3 totals 14 residues. The CDR3 protein is CASSPSMKVIGYTF. The DNA for the CDR3 is TGTGCCAGCAGTCCCTCGATGAAGGTGATTGGCTACACCTTC.

This clone has only one observation. The chain joins TRBV10-3 to TRBJ1-1; D gene unclear. The CDR3 has 16 amino acids. Germline-derived CDR1 and CDR2 are ENHRY and SYGVKD. With 0 bases removed from V and 0 bases from J, the gap between germline ends came to 11 bases. CDR3 nucleotide sequence: TGTGCCATCAGTGAGTCCCCGGGCGGCGTGAACACTGAAGCTTTCTTT. Its protein is CAISESPGGVNTEAFF.

This sequence joins TRBV11-2 and TRBJ2-7; 10 nucleotides match TRBD1. Trimming at V came to 2 bases and at J to 3 bases, leaving 4 bases not matched to a gene. CDR3 length: 15 amino acids. The germline V gene has CDR1 SGHAT and CDR2 FQNNGV. Written as DNA, the CDR3 is TGTGCCAGCAGCTTATTGGGGACAGGGGTCTACGAGCAGTACTTC. This sequence encodes CASSLLGTGVYEQYF. The full variable domain, with the rest looked up from reference TRBV11-2 and TRBJ2-7, is EAGVAQSPRYKIIEKRQSVAFWCNPISGHATLYWYQQILGQGPKLLIQFQNNGVVDDSQLPKDRFSAERLKGVDSTLKIQPAKLEDSAVYLCASSLLGTGVYEQYFGPGTRLTVT.

The rearrangement uses TRBV27 and TRBJ1-2; TRBD1 might be the D (5 bases). Trimming shortened V by 0 bases and J by 4 bases, and 15 bases separated the two germline ends. This CDR3 contains 16 residues. Germline CDR1 reads MNHEY; CDR2 reads SMNVEV (reference sequence). The chain's CDR3 is CASSLSGTEAVYGYTF. DNA of the CDR3: TGTGCCAGCAGTTTATCCGGGACGGAGGCGGTCTATGGCTACACCTTC.

The chain uses TRBV4-1 and TRBJ2-5, with D hard to call. The V gene's germline CDR1 is MGHRA and CDR2 YSYEKL. The CDR3 spans 15 residues. V gave up 0 bases and J gave up 4 bases, with 12 bases separating them. DNA for the CDR3: TGCGCCAGCAGCCAAGAACTCGTCGGGCCAGAGACCCAGTACTTC. This gives the protein CASSQELVGPETQYF.